This TCR beta chain was recorded in a study of control samples from healthy donors and cancer patients. The V end lost 1 base, the J end lost 5 bases, and 14 bases lay between the germline ends. CDR3 length: 15 amino acids. Germline values: CDR1 MNHNS, CDR2 SASEGT. Produced via immunoSEQ multiplex PCR; TCRdb's table is partial and in-frame only. The table includes some 150,000 clones, around 96% detected once. The sequenced sample consisted of blood. J is TRBJ2-5 and V is TRBV6-1; D might be TRBD1 or TRBD2, each matching 6 bases. This receptor was identified in a woman in her thirties in good health. The CDR3: CASSEGPGARETQYF. The CDR3 bases are TGTGCCAGCAGTGAAGGTCCGGGGGCGCGGGAGACCCAGTACTTC.